This T cell receptor (beta chain) is drawn from a study of cytomegalovirus exposure and HLA in healthy donors. This CDR3 spans 15 amino acids. Trimming removed 4 bases from V and 5 bases from J, with 14 bases in between. Germline loops: CDR1 SGHNT, CDR2 YENEEA. Whole-study findings and limits: No immune exposure information besides CMV serostatus was available. Judged likely to be a sequencing artifact was a cluster of highly shared sequence variants. Specificity for CMV antigens was confirmed in vitro for a few of the CMV-associated chains.

Details on this clone: Its antigen is not identified.

Both 60 Vbeta primers and 13 Jbeta primers went into the PCR. Generated by immunoSEQ multiplex PCR, the TCRdb table keeps only in-frame clones and is missing some. The sample yields some 180,000 clones, 80% to 85% seen once. This clonotype originated in a woman between 18 and 29 years old in good health and CMV-seronegative. J is TRBJ1-4 and V is TRBV11-3; D is possibly TRBD1 (5 bases). The specimen sequenced was PBMCs. The CDR3 nucleotides read TGTGCCAGCAGCTGGGGGGGGAGTCGGAATGAAAAACTGTTTTTT. It translates to CASSWGGSRNEKLFF.